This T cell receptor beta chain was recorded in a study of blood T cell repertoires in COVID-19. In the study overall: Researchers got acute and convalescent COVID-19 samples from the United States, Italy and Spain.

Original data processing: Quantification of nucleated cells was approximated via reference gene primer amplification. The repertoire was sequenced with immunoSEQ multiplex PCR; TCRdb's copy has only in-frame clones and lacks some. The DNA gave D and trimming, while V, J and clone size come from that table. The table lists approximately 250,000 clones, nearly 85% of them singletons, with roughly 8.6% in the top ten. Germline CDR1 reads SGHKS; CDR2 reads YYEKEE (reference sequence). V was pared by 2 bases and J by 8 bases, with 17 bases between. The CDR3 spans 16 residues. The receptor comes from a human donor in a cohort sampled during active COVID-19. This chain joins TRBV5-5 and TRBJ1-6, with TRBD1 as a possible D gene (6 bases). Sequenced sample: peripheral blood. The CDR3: CASSFEGQGLYSPLHF. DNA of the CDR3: TGTGCCAGCAGCTTCGAGGGGCAGGGGTTATATTCACCCCTCCACTTT.